This T cell receptor beta chain was sequenced for a study of read filtering for tumor transcriptome and immune sequencing. Turning to the study itself: Under 10 patients were R-ISS I, approximately 15 were R-ISS II, about seven were R-ISS III. IR-seq gave about 4.05 to 11 million TCR reads per sample; RNA-seq gave about 80 to 1273. Regarding the study as a whole: Sorted CD138-negative bone marrow cells were not purified T cells.

This library used roughly 370 ng RNA and molecular barcoded adaptors spanning alpha/delta and beta/gamma chains. TCRdb used MiXCR to reprocess the reads, holding one entry per CDR3 protein. Seen here are 75,000 to 95,000 distinct CDR3 sequences, about 12% observed once, and the top ten hold 15%. At the time of active disease, bone marrow was collected from every patient. The CDR3 is made up of 16 amino acids. V trimming: 4 bases; J trimming: 4 bases; junction bases outside the gene matches: 10. Germline assignment: CDR1 SGHAT and CDR2 FQNNGV. This clonotype was found many times. Its antigen is undetermined.

The genes are TRBV11-2 and TRBJ2-7; 10 bases fit TRBD1. Material: a population of CD138-negative cells sorted from bone marrow. The origin of this receptor is a donor at least 40 years old with multiple myeloma. CDR3 DNA: TGTGCCAGCAGCTCTACTTGGGACAGGGGTTCGTACGAGCAGTACTTC. Residues: CASSSTWDRGSYEQYF.